This T cell receptor beta chain is from a study of blood T cell repertoires in COVID-19. Overall study: Nucleic acid was either cDNA or gDNA, and it came from T cells, B-cell-depleted T cells, or PBMCs.

Clones were read by immunoSEQ multiplex PCR, and TCRdb kept only the in-frame ones, dropping some. The table has about 160,000 clones, about four fifths seen once. Trimming stripped 0 bases from V and 4 bases from J, with 11 bases between. The CDR3 consists of 15 residues. Per germline, CDR1 SGHRS and CDR2 YFSETQ. Participants were aged about 18 to 89 years, lived in about 26 US areas, and enrolled virtually. Cohort assignment relied on participant-reported clinical history. Recovered status in Cohort 3 required two negative PCRs, clearance, or symptom resolution. This clone was seen more than once but under ten times.

The clonotype was recovered from a woman between 55 and 75 years old who had recovered from COVID-19. Material for sequencing was PBMCs or T cells enriched from blood (not recorded which). The genes are TRBV5-1 and TRBJ1-5; D gene uncertain. The CDR3 loop is CASSLGNGVNQPQHF. The CDR3 nucleotides read TGCGCCAGCAGCTTGGGTAACGGGGTAAATCAGCCCCAGCATTTT.